This is a list of T cell receptor beta chains from one sample in a study of T cell responses to AZD1222 COVID-19 vaccine. The repertoire was sequenced with immunoSEQ multiplex PCR; TCRdb's copy has only in-frame clones and lacks some. The sample shows roughly 130,000 clones, over 75% of them seen only once. The specimen was peripheral blood, collected on day 0 of AZD1222 vaccination. All receptors derive from an adult in good health. Both conserved end residues are part of each CDR3. The D gene is left open where the match is weak. Not all rows give a size; the values are once, few, many and, for expanded clones, a class.

cdr3_aa	cdr3_nt	clone_size	j_call	d_call	v_call
CVSSMGRGSPQHF	TGTGTCAGCAGTATGGGACGCGGGAGTCCCCAGCATTTT	.	TRBJ1-5	.	TRBV27
CASSYRGGPGYTF	TGTGCCAGCAGTTACAGGGGGGGTCCTGGCTACACCTTC	.	TRBJ1-2	TRBD1	TRBV27
CASSTGQGIGNSPLHF	TGCGCCAGCAGCACAGGACAGGGGATAGGGAATTCACCCCTCCACTTT	.	TRBJ1-6	TRBD1	TRBV5-1
CASSWGGPNEQFF	TGCGCCAGCAGCTGGGGGGGCCCCAATGAGCAGTTCTTC	.	TRBJ2-1	.	TRBV10-1
CASSRASGRDTQYF	TGCGCCAGCAGCCGGGCTAGCGGGAGGGATACGCAGTATTTT	.	TRBJ2-3	TRBD2	TRBV4-3
CATTAAGVTDTQYF	TGTGCCACCACTGCAGCGGGAGTCACAGATACGCAGTATTTT	.	TRBJ2-3	TRBD2	TRBV10-3
CASTRRGGRVFF	TGTGCCAGCACCCGTAGAGGGGGTAGAGTGTTCTTC	.	TRBJ2-1	.	TRBV11-1
CASGLGIGGGQPQHF	TGTGCTAGTGGTTTGGGTATAGGGGGCGGGCAGCCCCAGCATTTT	.	TRBJ1-5	TRBD1	TRBV12-5
CASSLTANTEAFF	TGTGCCAGCAGCTTAACGGCGAACACTGAAGCTTTCTTT	few	TRBJ1-1	.	TRBV7-3
CASSSSTGFTDTQYF	TGTGCCAGCAGCTCCTCGACAGGATTCACAGATACGCAGTATTTT	.	TRBJ2-3	.	TRBV11-3
CASSRSGWGNQPQHF	TGTGCCAGCAGCCGATCGGGTTGGGGCAATCAGCCCCAGCATTTT	.	TRBJ1-5	.	TRBV3-1/TRBV3-2
CASSLDFPGGQGGQPQHF	TGTGCCAGCAGCTTAGATTTCCCAGGTGGGCAGGGGGGACAGCCCCAGCATTTT	.	TRBJ1-5	TRBD1	TRBV7-9
CASSLQVTGELFF	TGCGCCAGCAGCTTGCAGGTTACCGGGGAGCTGTTTTTT	.	TRBJ2-2	.	TRBV5-1
CATSAGDSMNTEAFF	TGTGCCACCAGTGCGGGCGACAGTATGAACACTGAAGCTTTCTTT	.	TRBJ1-1	.	TRBV24-1
CATSDSQRNYGYTF	TGTGCCACCAGTGATTCTCAGAGAAACTATGGCTACACCTTC	.	TRBJ1-2	.	TRBV24-1
CASSEAFPGPGELFF	TGTGCCAGCAGTGAGGCCTTCCCTGGGCCCGGGGAGCTGTTTTTT	.	TRBJ2-2	.	TRBV2
CASSVSGTNSPLHF	TGTGCCAGCAGCGTATCTGGGACAAATTCACCCCTCCACTTT	.	TRBJ1-6	.	TRBV9
CASSDRQGLSDTQYF	TGTGCCAGCAGCGATAGACAGGGGTTGTCGGATACGCAGTATTTT	.	TRBJ2-3	TRBD1	TRBV9
CASSFGRVSYEQYF	TGTGCCAGCAGTTTCGGCAGGGTGTCCTACGAGCAGTACTTC	once	TRBJ2-7	.	TRBV28
CASSPQGTVGQTQYF	TGTGCCAGCTCACCACAGGGGACGGTAGGGCAGACCCAGTACTTC	.	TRBJ2-5	.	TRBV18
CASSPRGTGLYEQYF	TGTGCCAGCAGCCCGCGGGGGACAGGTCTCTACGAGCAGTACTTC	.	TRBJ2-7	.	TRBV7-8
CATTIGVSQPQHF	TGTGCCACCACCATAGGGGTTTCTCAGCCCCAGCATTTT	few	TRBJ1-5	.	TRBV24-1
CASSISWGLGSLSGANVLTF	TGTGCCAGTAGTATTAGTTGGGGCCTCGGCTCCCTCTCTGGGGCCAACGTCCTGACTTTC	.	TRBJ2-6	.	TRBV19
CASSLAGTRQFF	TGTGCCAGCAGTTTGGCCGGGACTAGGCAGTTCTTC	.	TRBJ2-1	TRBD2	TRBV28
CASSYQDRGRVGYTF	TGTGCCAGCAGTTACCAGGACAGGGGGCGGGTTGGCTACACCTTC	.	TRBJ1-2	TRBD1	TRBV6-5
CASSVATENTEAFF	TGTGCCAGCAGCGTAGCTACTGAGAACACTGAAGCTTTCTTT	.	TRBJ1-1	.	TRBV9
CASSFTGSAPYEQYF	TGTGCCAGCAGTTTTACAGGGTCCGCTCCTTACGAGCAGTACTTC	.	TRBJ2-7	.	TRBV5-4
CATSREVGRNTEAFF	TGTGCCACCAGCCGAGAGGTCGGCCGGAACACTGAAGCTTTCTTT	.	TRBJ1-1	.	TRBV15
CASSPRDRVSETQYF	TGTGCCAGCAGCCCCCGGGACAGGGTTAGCGAGACCCAGTACTTC	.	TRBJ2-5	TRBD1	TRBV9
CASSIGAGGSGANVLTF	TGTGCCAGTAGTATAGGGGCAGGGGGCTCTGGGGCCAACGTCCTGACTTTC	.	TRBJ2-6	TRBD1	TRBV19
CASSQSGTGGLNEQFF	TGTGCCAGCAGCCAATCAGGGACAGGGGGCCTCAATGAGCAGTTCTTC	once	TRBJ2-1	TRBD1	TRBV7-9
CASSLSGSFYNEQFF	TGTGCTAGCAGCTTATCAGGGTCATTTTATAATGAGCAGTTCTTC	.	TRBJ2-1	.	TRBV7-7